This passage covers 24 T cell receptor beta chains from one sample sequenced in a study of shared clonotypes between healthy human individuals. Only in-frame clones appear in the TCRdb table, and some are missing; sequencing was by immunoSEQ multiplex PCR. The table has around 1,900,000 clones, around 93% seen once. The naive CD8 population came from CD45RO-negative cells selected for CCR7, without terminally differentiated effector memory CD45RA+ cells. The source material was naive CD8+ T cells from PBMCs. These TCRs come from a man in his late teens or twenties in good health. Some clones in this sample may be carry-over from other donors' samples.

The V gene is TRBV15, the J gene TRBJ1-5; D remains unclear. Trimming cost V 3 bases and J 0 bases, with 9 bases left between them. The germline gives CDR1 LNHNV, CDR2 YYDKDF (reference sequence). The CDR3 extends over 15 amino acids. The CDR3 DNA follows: TGTGCCACCAGCAGGGACGATTCTAGCAATCAGCCCCAGCATTTT. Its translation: CATSRDDSSNQPQHF.

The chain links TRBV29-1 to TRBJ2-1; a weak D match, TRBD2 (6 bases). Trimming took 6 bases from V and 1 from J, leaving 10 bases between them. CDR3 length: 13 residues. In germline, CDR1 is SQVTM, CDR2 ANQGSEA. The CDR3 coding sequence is TGCAGCGTAGCGGGCCTTTCCTACAATGAGCAGTTCTTC. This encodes CSVAGLSYNEQFF.

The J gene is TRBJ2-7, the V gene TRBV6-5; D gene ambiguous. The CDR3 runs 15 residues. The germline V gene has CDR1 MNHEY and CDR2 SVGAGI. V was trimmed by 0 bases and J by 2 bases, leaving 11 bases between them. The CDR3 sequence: CASSYSALPAYEQYF. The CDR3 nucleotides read TGTGCCAGCAGTTACTCGGCACTCCCCGCCTACGAGCAGTACTTC.

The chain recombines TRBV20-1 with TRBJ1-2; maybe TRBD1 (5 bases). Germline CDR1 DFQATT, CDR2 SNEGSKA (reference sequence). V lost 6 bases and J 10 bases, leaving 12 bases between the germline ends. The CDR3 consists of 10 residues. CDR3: CSASDGAYTF. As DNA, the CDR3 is TGCAGTGCATCGGATGGGGCCTACACCTTC.

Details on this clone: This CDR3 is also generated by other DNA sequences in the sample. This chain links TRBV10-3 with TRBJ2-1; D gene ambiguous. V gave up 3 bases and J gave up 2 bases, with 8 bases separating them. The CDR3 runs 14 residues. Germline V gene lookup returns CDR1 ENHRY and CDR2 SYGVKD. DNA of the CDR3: TGTGCCATCAGTGATGGAAGGGCCTACAATGAGCAGTTCTTC. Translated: CAISDGRAYNEQFF.

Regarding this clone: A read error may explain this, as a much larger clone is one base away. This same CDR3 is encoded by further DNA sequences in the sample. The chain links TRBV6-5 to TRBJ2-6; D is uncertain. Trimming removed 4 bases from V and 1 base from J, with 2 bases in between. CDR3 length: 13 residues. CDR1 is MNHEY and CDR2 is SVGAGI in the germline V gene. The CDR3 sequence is CASSFSGANVLTF. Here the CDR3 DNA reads TGTGCCAGCAGTTTTTCTGGGGCCAACGTCCTGACTTTC.

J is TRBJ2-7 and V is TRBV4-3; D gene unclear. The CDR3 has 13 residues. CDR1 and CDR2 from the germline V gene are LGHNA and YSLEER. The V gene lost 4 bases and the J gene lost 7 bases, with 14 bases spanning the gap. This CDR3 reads CASSPGLRWEQYF. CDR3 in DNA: TGCGCCAGCAGCCCGGGTCTCCGCTGGGAGCAGTACTTC.

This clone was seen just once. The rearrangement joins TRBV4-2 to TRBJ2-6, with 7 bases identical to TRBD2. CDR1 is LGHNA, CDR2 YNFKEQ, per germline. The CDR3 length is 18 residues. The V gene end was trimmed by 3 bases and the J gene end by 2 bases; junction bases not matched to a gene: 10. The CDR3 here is CASSHGLVIDAGANVLTF. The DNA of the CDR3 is TGTGCCAGCAGCCACGGACTAGTTATCGACGCTGGGGCCAACGTCCTGACTTTC.

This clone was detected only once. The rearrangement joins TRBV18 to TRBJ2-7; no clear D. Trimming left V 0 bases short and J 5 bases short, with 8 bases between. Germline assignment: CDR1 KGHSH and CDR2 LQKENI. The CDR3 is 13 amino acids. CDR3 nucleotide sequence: TGTGCCAGCTCACCACCCTGGGGTAACGAGCAGTACTTC. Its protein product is CASSPPWGNEQYF.

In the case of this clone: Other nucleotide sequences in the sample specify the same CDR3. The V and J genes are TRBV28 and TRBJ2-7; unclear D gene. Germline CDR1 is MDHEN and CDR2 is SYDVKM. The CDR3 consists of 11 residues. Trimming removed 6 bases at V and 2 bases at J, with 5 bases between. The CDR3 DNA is TGTGCCAGCAGCTGGGCCTACGAGCAGTACTTC. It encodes CASSWAYEQYF.

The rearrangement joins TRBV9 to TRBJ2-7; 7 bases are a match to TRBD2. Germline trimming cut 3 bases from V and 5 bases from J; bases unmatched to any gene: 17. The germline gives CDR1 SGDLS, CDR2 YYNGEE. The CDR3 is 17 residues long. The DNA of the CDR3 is TGTGCCAGCAGCGAGGGCGCGGGAGAGGCGTATCAGGACGAGCAGTACTTC. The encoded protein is CASSEGAGEAYQDEQYF.

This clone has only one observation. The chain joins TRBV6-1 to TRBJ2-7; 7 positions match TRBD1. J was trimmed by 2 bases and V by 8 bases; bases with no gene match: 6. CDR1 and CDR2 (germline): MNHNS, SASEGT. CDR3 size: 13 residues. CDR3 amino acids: CASGPGQTYEQYF. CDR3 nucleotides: TGTGCCAGCGGACCGGGACAGACCTACGAGCAGTACTTC.

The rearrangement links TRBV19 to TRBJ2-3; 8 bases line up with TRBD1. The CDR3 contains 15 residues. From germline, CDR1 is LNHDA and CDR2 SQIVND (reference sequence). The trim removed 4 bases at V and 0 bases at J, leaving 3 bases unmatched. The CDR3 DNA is TGTGCCAGTAGTACGCACAGGGGGAGCACAGATACGCAGTATTTT. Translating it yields CASSTHRGSTDTQYF.

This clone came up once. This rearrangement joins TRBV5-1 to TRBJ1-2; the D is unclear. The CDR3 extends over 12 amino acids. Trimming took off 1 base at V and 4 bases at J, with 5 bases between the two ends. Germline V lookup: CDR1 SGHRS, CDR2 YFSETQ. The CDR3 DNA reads TGCGCCAGCAGCTTGCGAGGCTATGGCTACACCTTC. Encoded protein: CASSLRGYGYTF.

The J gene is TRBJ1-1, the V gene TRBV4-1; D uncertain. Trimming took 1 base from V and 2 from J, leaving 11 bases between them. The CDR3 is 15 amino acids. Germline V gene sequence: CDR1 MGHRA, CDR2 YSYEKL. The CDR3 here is CASSQVHWGNTEAFF. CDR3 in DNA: TGCGCCAGCAGCCAAGTACATTGGGGAAACACTGAAGCTTTCTTT.

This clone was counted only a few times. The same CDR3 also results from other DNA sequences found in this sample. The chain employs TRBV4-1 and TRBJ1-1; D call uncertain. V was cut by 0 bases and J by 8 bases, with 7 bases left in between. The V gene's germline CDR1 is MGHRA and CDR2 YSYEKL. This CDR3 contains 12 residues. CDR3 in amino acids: CASSQDSPEAFF. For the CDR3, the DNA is TGCGCCAGCAGCCAAGATAGCCCAGAAGCTTTCTTT.

This CDR3 is CASSLANQPQHF. Written as DNA, the CDR3 is TGTGCCAGCAGCCTAGCCAATCAGCCCCAGCATTTT. This chain links TRBV4-2 with TRBJ1-5; D unclear. The V gene lost 4 bases and the J gene lost 3 bases, with 4 bases spanning the gap. This CDR3 contains 12 residues. Per the germline V gene, CDR1 is LGHNA and CDR2 is YNFKEQ.

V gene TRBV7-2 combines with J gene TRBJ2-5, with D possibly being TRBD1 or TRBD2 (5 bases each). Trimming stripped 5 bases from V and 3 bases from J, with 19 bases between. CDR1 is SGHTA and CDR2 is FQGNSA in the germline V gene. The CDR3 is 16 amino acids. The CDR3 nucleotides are TGTGCCAGCAGCCGCCCTCGTGGGGGTCCGAAAGAGACCCAGTACTTC. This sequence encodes CASSRPRGGPKETQYF.

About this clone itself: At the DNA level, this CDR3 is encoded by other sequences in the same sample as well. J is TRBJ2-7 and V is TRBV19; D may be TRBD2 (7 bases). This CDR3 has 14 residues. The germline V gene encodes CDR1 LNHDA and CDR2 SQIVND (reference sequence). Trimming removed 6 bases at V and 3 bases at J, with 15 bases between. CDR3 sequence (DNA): TGTGCCAGTAGCCCTAGGGGAGGGGGCTACGAGCAGTACTTC. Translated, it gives CASSPRGGGYEQYF.

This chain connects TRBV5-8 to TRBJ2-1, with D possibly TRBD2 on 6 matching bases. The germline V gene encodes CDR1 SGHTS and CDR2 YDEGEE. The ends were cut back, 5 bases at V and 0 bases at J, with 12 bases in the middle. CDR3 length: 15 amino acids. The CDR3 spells CASRQRASSYNEQFF. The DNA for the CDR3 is TGTGCCAGCAGACAGCGGGCAAGCTCCTACAATGAGCAGTTCTTC.

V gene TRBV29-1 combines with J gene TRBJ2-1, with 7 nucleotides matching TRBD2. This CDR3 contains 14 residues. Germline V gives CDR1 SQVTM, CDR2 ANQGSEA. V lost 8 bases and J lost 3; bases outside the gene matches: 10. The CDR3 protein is CSTQGGLFYNEQFF. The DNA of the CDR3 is TGCAGCACCCAGGGAGGGCTATTCTACAATGAGCAGTTCTTC.

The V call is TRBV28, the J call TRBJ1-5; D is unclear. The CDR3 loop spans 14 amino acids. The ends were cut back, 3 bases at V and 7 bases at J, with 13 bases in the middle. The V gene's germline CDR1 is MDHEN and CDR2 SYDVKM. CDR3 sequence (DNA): TGTGCCAGCAGTTTCCGGGAGGTTACGCAGCCCCAGCATTTT. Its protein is CASSFREVTQPQHF.

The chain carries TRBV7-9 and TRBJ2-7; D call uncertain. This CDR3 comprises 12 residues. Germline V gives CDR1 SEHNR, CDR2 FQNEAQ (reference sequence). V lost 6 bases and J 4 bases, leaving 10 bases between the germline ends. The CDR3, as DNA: TGTGCCAGCAGTCACACGGCTTACGAGCAGTACTTC. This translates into CASSHTAYEQYF.

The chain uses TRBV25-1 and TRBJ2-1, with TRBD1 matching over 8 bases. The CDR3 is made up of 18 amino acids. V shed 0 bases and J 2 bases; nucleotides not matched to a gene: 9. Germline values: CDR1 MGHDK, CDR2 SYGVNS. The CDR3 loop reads CASSEYGGGTGPYNEQFF. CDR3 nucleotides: TGTGCCAGCAGTGAATATGGTGGGGGGACAGGCCCCTACAATGAGCAGTTCTTC.